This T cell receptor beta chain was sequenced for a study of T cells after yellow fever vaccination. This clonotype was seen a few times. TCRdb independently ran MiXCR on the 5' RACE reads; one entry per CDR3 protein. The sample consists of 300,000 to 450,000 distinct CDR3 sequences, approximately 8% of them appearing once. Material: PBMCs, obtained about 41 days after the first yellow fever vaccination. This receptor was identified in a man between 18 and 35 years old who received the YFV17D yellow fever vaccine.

This chain's CDR3 is CSAGTSGDYEQYF. The CDR3 nucleotides read TGCAGCGCCGGGACTAGCGGGGACTACGAGCAGTACTTC. This rearrangement joins TRBV29-1 to TRBJ2-7; 13 bases are a match to TRBD2. The germline V gene encodes CDR1 SQVTM and CDR2 ANQGSEA. Losses at the gene ends were 7 bases for V and 3 bases for J; bases not matched to a gene: 3. This CDR3 is 13 amino acids long.